The sequence of this T cell receptor beta chain was determined in a study of blood T cell repertoires in COVID-19. Looking at the study overall: The United States, Italy and Spain supplied acute and convalescent COVID-19 samples. T cells, B-cell-depleted T cells, or PBMCs supplied cDNA or gDNA.

Germline CDR1 SGHRS, CDR2 YFSETQ. Trimming took 4 bases from V and 4 from J, leaving 24 bases between them. The CDR3 spans 17 residues. Original methodology: By means of reference gene primer amplification, nucleated cell counts were estimated. Only in-frame clones appear in the TCRdb table, and some are missing; sequencing was by immunoSEQ multiplex PCR. V, J and clone size derive from that table, while D and trimming were established from the DNA sequence. Altogether 300,000 to 400,000 clones are present, 70% to 90% being singletons, with the ten largest covering around 0.97%. Study members were between roughly 18 and 90 years old and lived in some 22 US regions.

This clonotype originated in a woman younger than 45 with acute COVID-19. The chain couples TRBV5-1 to TRBJ2-7, with D perhaps matching TRBD1 (6 bases). Sequencing input: PBMCs or T cells enriched from blood (not recorded which). The CDR3 protein is CASSPNSVQGVRYEQYF. The CDR3 DNA is TGCGCCAGCAGCCCGAACTCCGTACAGGGAGTCAGGTACGAGCAGTACTTC.